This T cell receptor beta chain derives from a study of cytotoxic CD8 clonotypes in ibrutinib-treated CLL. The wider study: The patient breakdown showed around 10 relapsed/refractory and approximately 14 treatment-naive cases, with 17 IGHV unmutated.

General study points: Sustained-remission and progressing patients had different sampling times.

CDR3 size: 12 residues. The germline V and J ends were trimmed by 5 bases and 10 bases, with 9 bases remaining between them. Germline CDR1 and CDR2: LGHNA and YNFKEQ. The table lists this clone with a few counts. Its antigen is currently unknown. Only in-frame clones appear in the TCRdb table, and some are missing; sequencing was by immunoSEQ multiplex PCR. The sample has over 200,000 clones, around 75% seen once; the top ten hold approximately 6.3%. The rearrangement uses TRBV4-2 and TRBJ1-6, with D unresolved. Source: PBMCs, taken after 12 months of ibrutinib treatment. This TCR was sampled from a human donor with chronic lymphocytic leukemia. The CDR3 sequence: CASSSFQSPLHF. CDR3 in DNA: TGTGCCAGCAGCTCTTTTCAATCACCCCTCCACTTT.